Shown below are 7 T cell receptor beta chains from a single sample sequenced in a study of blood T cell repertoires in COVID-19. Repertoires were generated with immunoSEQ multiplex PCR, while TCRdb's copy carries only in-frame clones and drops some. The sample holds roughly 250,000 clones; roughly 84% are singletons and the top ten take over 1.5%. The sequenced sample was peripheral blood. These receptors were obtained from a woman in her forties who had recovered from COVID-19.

This CDR3 is CASSVTGNSPLHF. The CDR3 DNA follows: TGTGCCAGCAGTGTAACGGGTAATTCACCCCTCCACTTT. V and J are TRBV14 and TRBJ1-6; D is undetermined. Germline assignment: CDR1 SGHDN and CDR2 FVKESK. V was shortened by 6 bases and J by 6 bases, with 9 bases between the two germline ends. The CDR3 covers 13 residues.

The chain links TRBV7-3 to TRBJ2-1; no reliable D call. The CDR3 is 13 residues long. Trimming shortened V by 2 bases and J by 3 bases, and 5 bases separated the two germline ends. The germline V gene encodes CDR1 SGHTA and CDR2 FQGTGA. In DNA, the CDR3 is TGTGCCAGCAGCTTATACTTCTACAATGAGCAGTTCTTC. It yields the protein CASSLYFYNEQFF.

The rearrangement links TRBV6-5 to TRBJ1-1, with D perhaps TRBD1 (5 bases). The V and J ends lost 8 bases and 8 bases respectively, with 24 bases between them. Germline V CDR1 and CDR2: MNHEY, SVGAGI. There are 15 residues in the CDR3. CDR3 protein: CASDIDRAPQREAFF. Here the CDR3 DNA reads TGTGCCAGCGATATCGACAGAGCACCCCAGAGGGAAGCTTTCTTT.

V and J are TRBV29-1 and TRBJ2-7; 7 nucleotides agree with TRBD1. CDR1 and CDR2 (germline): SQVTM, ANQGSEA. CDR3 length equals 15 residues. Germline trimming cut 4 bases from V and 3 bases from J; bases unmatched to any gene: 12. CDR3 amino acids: CSVGQGLIQDYEQYF. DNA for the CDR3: TGCAGCGTTGGACAGGGATTGATACAGGACTACGAGCAGTACTTC.

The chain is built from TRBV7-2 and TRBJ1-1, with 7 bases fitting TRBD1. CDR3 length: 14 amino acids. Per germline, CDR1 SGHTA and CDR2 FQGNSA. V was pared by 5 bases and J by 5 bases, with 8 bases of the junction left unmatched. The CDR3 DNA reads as TGTGCCAGCAGCCCACAGGGGAGGAGAACTGAAGCTTTCTTT. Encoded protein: CASSPQGRRTEAFF.

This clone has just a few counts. CDR3 nucleotides: TGTGCCAGCAGCGACATGAGGGCAGATACGCAGTATTTT. It encodes CASSDMRADTQYF. The chain employs TRBV9 and TRBJ2-3; tentatively, D is TRBD2 (5 bases). V was pared by 3 bases and J by 4 bases, with 9 bases between. Germline CDR1 reads SGDLS; CDR2 reads YYNGEE. The CDR3 has 13 amino acids.

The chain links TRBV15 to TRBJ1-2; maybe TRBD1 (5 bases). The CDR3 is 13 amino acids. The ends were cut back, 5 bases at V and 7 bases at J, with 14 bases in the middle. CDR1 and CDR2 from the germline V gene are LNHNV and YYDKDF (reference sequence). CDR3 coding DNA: TGTGCCACCAGCCCCCGGGGGTCTTTTGGCTACACCTTC. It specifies CATSPRGSFGYTF. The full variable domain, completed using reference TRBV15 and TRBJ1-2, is DAMVIQNPRYQVTQFGKPVTLSCSQTLNHNVMYWYQQKSSQAPKLLFHYYDKDFNNEADTPDNFQSRRPNTSFCFLDIRSPGLGDTAMYLCATSPRGSFGYTFGSGTRLTVV.